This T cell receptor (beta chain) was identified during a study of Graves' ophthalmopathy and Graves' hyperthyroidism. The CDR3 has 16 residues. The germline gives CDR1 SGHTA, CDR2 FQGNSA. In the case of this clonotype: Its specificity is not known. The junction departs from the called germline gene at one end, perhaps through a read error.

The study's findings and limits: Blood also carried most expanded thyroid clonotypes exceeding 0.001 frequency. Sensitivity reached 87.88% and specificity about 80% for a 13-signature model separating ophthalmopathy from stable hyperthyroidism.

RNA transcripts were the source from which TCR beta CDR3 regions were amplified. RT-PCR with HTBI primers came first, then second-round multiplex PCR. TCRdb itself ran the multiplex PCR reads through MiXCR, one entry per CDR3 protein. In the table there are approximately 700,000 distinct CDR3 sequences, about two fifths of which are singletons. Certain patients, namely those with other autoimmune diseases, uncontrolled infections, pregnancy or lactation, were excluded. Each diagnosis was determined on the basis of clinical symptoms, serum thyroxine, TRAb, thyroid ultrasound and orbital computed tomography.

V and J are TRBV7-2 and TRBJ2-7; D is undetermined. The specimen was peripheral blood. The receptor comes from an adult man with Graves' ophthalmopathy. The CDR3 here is CASSQDLRGASYEQYF. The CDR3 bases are TGCGCCAGCAGCCAAGATCTCCGTGGAGCATCCTACGAGCAGTACTTC.